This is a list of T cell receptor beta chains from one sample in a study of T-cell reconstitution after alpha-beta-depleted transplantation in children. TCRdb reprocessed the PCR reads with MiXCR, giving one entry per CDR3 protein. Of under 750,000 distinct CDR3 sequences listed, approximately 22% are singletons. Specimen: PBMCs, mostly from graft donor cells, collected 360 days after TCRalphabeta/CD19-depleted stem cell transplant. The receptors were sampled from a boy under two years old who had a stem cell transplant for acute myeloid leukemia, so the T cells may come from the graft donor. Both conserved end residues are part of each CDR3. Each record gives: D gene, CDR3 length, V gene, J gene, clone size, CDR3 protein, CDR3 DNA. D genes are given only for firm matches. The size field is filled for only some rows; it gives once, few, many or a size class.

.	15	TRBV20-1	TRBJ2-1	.	CSARDLRVPDNEQFF	TGCAGTGCTAGAGATCTGCGGGTGCCAGACAATGAGCAGTTCTTC
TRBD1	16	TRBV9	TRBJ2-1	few	CASSVVSGTGYNEQFF	TGTGCCAGCAGCGTAGTGTCCGGGACAGGTTACAATGAGCAGTTCTTC
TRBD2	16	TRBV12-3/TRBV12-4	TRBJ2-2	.	CASSQGGSGDTGELFF	TGTGCCAGCAGTCAAGGGGGTAGCGGGGACACCGGGGAGCTGTTTTTT
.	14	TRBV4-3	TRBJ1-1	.	CASSQGGVLTEAFF	TGCGCCAGCAGCCAAGGGGGGGTGCTTACTGAAGCTTTCTTT
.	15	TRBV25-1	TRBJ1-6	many	CASSEYRDRSSPLHF	TGTGCCAGCAGTGAATATCGGGACCGGAGTTCACCCCTCCACTTT
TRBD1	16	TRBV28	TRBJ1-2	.	CASSPSGTGGHYGYTF	TGTGCCAGCTCCCCCTCCGGGACAGGGGGACACTATGGCTACACCTTC
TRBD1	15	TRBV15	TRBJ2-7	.	CATSRYKTGEHEQYF	TGTGCCACCAGCAGATACAAGACAGGGGAACACGAGCAGTACTTC
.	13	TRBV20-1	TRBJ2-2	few	CSVSGHNTGELFF	TGCAGTGTATCGGGACACAACACCGGGGAGCTGTTTTTT
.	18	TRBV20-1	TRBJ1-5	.	CSARDSTPRSNSNQPQHF	TGCAGTGCTAGAGATTCGACGCCCCGGAGTAATAGCAATCAGCCCCAGCATTTT
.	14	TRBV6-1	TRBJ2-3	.	CASQGGPNTDTQYF	TGTGCCAGTCAGGGTGGCCCTAACACAGATACGCAGTATTTT
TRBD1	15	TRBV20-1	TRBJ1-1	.	CSARTGAVGGTEAFF	TGCAGTGCTAGAACAGGGGCTGTGGGGGGCACTGAAGCTTTCTTT
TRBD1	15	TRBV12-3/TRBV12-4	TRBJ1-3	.	CASSLARDRRNTIYF	TGTGCCAGCAGTTTAGCCCGGGACAGAAGAAACACCATATATTTT
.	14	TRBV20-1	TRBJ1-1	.	CSARSGAHDTEAFF	TGCAGTGCTAGATCGGGGGCTCATGACACTGAAGCTTTCTTT
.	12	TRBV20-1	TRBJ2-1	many	CSAREGNNEQFF	TGCAGTGCTAGAGAGGGGAACAATGAGCAGTTCTTC
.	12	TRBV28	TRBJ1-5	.	CASSLRTLPQHF	TGTGCCAGCAGTTTAAGGACGTTGCCCCAGCATTTT
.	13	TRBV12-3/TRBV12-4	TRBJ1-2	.	CASSRVNNYGYTF	TGTGCCAGCAGCAGGGTCAACAACTATGGCTACACCTTC
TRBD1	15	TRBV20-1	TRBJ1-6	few	CSAREKGANNSPLHF	TGCAGTGCTAGAGAAAAGGGGGCGAATAATTCACCCCTCCACTTT
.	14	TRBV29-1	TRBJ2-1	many	CSVERGSSYNEQFF	TGCAGCGTTGAACGTGGGAGCTCCTACAATGAGCAGTTCTTC
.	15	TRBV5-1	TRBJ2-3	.	CASSVGKGRTDTQYF	TGCGCCAGCAGCGTTGGAAAGGGGCGCACAGATACGCAGTATTTT
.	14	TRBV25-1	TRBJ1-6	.	CASSEFSVNSPLHF	TGTGCCAGCAGTGAATTCAGCGTTAATTCACCCCTCCACTTT
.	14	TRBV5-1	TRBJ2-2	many	CASSLARGTGELFF	TGCGCCAGCAGCTTGGCCCGGGGCACCGGGGAGCTGTTTTTT
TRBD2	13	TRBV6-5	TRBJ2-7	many	CASRGGGLNEQYF	TGTGCCAGCAGGGGCGGGGGTCTGAACGAGCAGTACTTC
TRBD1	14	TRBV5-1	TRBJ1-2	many	CASSRTGGTYGYTF	TGCGCCAGCAGCCGGACAGGGGGTACCTATGGCTACACCTTC
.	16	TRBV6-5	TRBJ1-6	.	CASSYSSRVYNSPLHF	TGTGCCAGCAGTTACTCGAGCAGAGTTTATAATTCACCCCTCCACTTT
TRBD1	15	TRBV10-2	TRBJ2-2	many	CASSEQGASTGELFF	TGCGCCAGCAGTGAGCAGGGGGCGTCCACCGGGGAGCTGTTTTTT
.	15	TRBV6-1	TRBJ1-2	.	CASSPQRAGAEGYTF	TGTGCCAGCAGTCCCCAGAGGGCGGGGGCCGAGGGCTACACCTTC
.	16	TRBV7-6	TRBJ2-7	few	CASSLIGGQSSYEQYF	TGTGCCAGCAGCTTAATCGGCGGACAGAGCTCCTACGAGCAGTACTTC
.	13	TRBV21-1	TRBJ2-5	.	CASRVTGEETQYF	TGTGCCAGCAGAGTCACAGGGGAAGAGACCCAGTACTTC
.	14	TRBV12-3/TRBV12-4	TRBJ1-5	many	CASRLGSPNQPQHF	TGTGCCAGCAGGCTGGGCAGCCCCAATCAGCCCCAGCATTTT
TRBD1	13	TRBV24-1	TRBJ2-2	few	CATGLTGAGELFF	TGTGCCACCGGCCTCACAGGGGCCGGGGAGCTGTTTTTT
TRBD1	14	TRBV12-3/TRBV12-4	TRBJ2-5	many	CASSTGTGSETQYF	TGTGCCAGCAGTACCGGGACAGGGTCGGAGACCCAGTACTTC
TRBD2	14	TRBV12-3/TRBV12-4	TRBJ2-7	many	CASSQRGTTYEQYF	TGTGCCAGCAGCCAGCGGGGGACGACCTACGAGCAGTACTTC
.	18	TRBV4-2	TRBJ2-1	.	CASSPGRTYLPPYNEQFF	TGTGCCAGCAGCCCTGGTAGGACATACCTGCCCCCCTACAATGAGCAGTTCTTC
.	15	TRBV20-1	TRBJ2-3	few	CSAHQVQEGTDTQYF	TGCAGTGCTCATCAGGTCCAGGAAGGAACAGATACGCAGTATTTT
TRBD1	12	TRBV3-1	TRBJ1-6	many	CASRQGHSPLHF	TGTGCCAGCAGACAGGGGCACTCACCCCTCCACTTT
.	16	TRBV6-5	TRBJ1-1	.	CASSYQVAGLGTEAFF	TGTGCCAGCAGTTACCAGGTGGCGGGGTTGGGAACTGAAGCTTTCTTT
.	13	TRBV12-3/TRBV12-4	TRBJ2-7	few	CASSLTSLDEQYF	TGTGCCAGCAGTTTAACCAGTTTGGACGAGCAGTACTTC
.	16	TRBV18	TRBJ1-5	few	CASSRGRDGHNQPQHF	TGTGCCAGCTCACGGGGCCGGGACGGACACAATCAGCCCCAGCATTTT
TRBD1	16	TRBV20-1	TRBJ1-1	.	CSAKFGTGPMTTEAFF	TGCAGTGCTAAGTTTGGGACAGGCCCTATGACTACTGAAGCTTTCTTT
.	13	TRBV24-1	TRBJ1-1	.	CATSERSSGKAFF	TGTGCCACCAGTGAACGTAGTTCGGGGAAAGCTTTCTTT
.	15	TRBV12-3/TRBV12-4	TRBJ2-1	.	CASSPSVGPPNEQFF	TGTGCCAGCAGCCCTAGCGTTGGTCCTCCCAATGAGCAGTTCTTC
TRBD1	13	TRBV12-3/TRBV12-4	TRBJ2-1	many	CASLTGLYNEQFF	TGTGCCAGCCTGACAGGGCTCTACAATGAGCAGTTCTTC